The rows below give T cell receptor beta chains drawn from one sample of a study of blood T cell repertoires in COVID-19. TCRdb's copy holds only in-frame clones and misses some; the assay was immunoSEQ multiplex PCR. The sample includes roughly 240,000 clones, about 80% of them seen just once. The sequenced sample was peripheral blood. These TCRs come from a woman over 75 with acute or convalescent COVID-19. The CDR3 runs from the conserved cysteine through the conserved F or W. A D gene is named only where the DNA matches it firmly. Rows give clone size only sometimes, using once, few, many, or a class for an expanded clone.

d_call	v_call	j_call	clone_size	cdr3_nt	cdr3_aa
TRBD2	TRBV2	TRBJ2-1	-	TGTGCCAGCAGTGAAGCGCTTCTTAGCGGGACAAGCAATGAGCAGTTCTTC	CASSEALLSGTSNEQFF
-	TRBV5-1	TRBJ1-1	-	TGCGCCAGCAGCTTGGACACACAGGCCCCGAACACTGAAGCTTTCTTT	CASSLDTQAPNTEAFF
TRBD1	TRBV6-2/TRBV6-3	TRBJ2-7	-	TGTGCCAGCAGTTACGTACCGTGGGACAGGGTCTACGAGCAGTACTTC	CASSYVPWDRVYEQYF
-	TRBV9	TRBJ1-3	-	TGTGCCAGCAGCCCACCGGGGGCTGGAAACACCATATATTTT	CASSPPGAGNTIYF
-	TRBV2	TRBJ1-3	-	TGTGCCAGCGCCCAGGGGAGGGGGGGAAACACCATATATTTT	CASAQGRGGNTIYF
-	TRBV18	TRBJ1-5	once	TGTGCCAGCTCACCAGAGGCAGGAGGTAGCAATCAGCCCCAGCATTTT	CASSPEAGGSNQPQHF
-	TRBV20-1	TRBJ2-5	-	TGCAGTGCGAGTGACAGTTTACTCAGGGAGACCCAGTACTTC	CSASDSLLRETQYF
-	TRBV7-6	TRBJ1-2	-	TGTGCCAGCAGCTTAGGTCGGGGGGCAGGCCATGGCTACACCTTC	CASSLGRGAGHGYTF
TRBD1	TRBV7-2	TRBJ1-2	-	TGTGCCAGCAGCTCGCAGGGGGCTAACTATGGCTACACCTTC	CASSSQGANYGYTF
TRBD1	TRBV29-1	TRBJ1-2	-	TGCAGCGGCGGGACAGGGACTAACTATGGCTACACCTTC	CSGGTGTNYGYTF
TRBD2	TRBV9	TRBJ2-7	-	TGTGCCAGCAGCGTAGACTGGGCGGGAGTCTACGAGCAGTACTTC	CASSVDWAGVYEQYF
-	TRBV5-4	TRBJ2-3	-	TGTGCCAGCAGCGGGGGCCACAAAGGCACAGATACGCAGTATTTT	CASSGGHKGTDTQYF
TRBD1	TRBV5-1	TRBJ2-7	-	TGCGCCAGCAGCGAGGGACAGGGAGGCGAGCAGTACTTC	CASSEGQGGEQYF
-	TRBV6-2/TRBV6-3	TRBJ1-4	few	TGTGCCAGCAGCCGGGGAGGTGAAAAACTGTTTTTT	CASSRGGEKLFF
-	TRBV11-3	TRBJ1-1	-	TGTGCCAGCAGCTTAACAGTGAACACTGAAGCTTTCTTT	CASSLTVNTEAFF
-	TRBV7-9	TRBJ1-5	-	TGTGCCAGCAGCTCCTGGACGGGGCAGCCCCAGCATTTT	CASSSWTGQPQHF
TRBD1	TRBV5-1	TRBJ1-6	-	TGCGCCAGCAGCTCGGGACAGGGGCATAATTCACCCCTCCACTTT	CASSSGQGHNSPLHF
TRBD1	TRBV28	TRBJ1-2	-	TGTGCCAGCAGTTTAGGGCAGGGGGCGAGCTACACCTTC	CASSLGQGASYTF
TRBD2	TRBV27	TRBJ2-2	-	TGTGCCAGCAGCCGACTAGCCCAGGACACCGGGGAGCTGTTTTTT	CASSRLAQDTGELFF
-	TRBV6-5	TRBJ2-7	-	TGTGCCAGACAGGGAAAAAAACATAACGAGCAGTACTTC	CARQGKKHNEQYF
TRBD1	TRBV11-2	TRBJ2-7	-	TGTGCCAGCAGACAGGGGGCGGGAGAGCAGTACTTC	CASRQGAGEQYF
-	TRBV19	TRBJ2-7	-	TGTGCCAGTAGTCCCCGACACAGCTCCTACGAGCAGTACTTC	CASSPRHSSYEQYF
TRBD2	TRBV3-1/TRBV3-2	TRBJ2-4	-	TGTGCCAGCAGCCAGAAAGGCGGGGGAGGAGCCAAAAACATTCAGTACTTC	CASSQKGGGGAKNIQYF
TRBD1	TRBV28	TRBJ1-2	-	TGTGCCAGCAGTACCCCAGGGGGCGACTATGGCTACACCTTC	CASSTPGGDYGYTF
TRBD1	TRBV28	TRBJ1-5	once	TGTGCCAGCAAGGTGCGGCAGGGGGCAAGGGGCAATCAGCCCCAGCATTTT	CASKVRQGARGNQPQHF
-	TRBV19	TRBJ1-6	-	TGTGCCAGTAGTCTTGGACAGCTCAATTCACCCCTCCACTTT	CASSLGQLNSPLHF
TRBD1	TRBV6-5	TRBJ2-3	-	TGTGCCAGCAACCCCGGACAGGGTGCAGATACGCAGTATTTT	CASNPGQGADTQYF
-	TRBV5-1	TRBJ1-4	-	TGCGCCAGCAGCTCCACTTCATCCCTAAAACTGTTTTTT	CASSSTSSLKLFF
TRBD2	TRBV28	TRBJ2-5	-	TGTGCCAGCAGTTCCCCGGGACTAGCGGGAGTGGGGACCCAGTACTTC	CASSSPGLAGVGTQYF
TRBD2	TRBV5-4	TRBJ2-7	-	TGTGCCAGCAGCTTGGAGGGGGGACTAGCCGCCGAGCAGTACTTC	CASSLEGGLAAEQYF
-	TRBV21-1	TRBJ1-4	-	TGTGCCAGCAGCTTAGCAAAGGAGCCCCCGGGACATCTTACTGAAAAACTGTTTTTT	CASSLAKEPPGHLTEKLFF
-	TRBV19	TRBJ2-3	-	TGTGCCAGTAGTATTCGAGCCCTCGGGGGTGCAGATACGCAGTATTTT	CASSIRALGGADTQYF
-	TRBV28	TRBJ2-5	few	TGTGCCAGCATGGAGGGTATCGGAGAGACCCAGTACTTC	CASMEGIGETQYF
-	TRBV5-1	TRBJ1-2	once	TGCGCCAGCAGCTTGGGGCGACTGACAGGTGACCGTTCGGCGGGCTACATCTTC	CASSLGRLTGDRSAGYIF